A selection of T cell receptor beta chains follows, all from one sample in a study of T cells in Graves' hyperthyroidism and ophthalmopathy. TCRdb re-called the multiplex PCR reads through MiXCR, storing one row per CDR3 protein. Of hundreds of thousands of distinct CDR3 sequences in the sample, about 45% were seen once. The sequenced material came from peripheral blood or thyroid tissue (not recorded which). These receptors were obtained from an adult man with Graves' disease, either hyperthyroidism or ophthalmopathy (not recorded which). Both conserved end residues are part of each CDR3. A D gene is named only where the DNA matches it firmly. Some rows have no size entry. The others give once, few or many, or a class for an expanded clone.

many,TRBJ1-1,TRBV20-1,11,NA,TGCAGTGCCGTAGACAGCACTGAAGCTTTCTTT,CSAVDSTEAFF
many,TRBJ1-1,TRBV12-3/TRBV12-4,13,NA,TGTGCCAGCAGCCGACAGGAGTGGACTGAAGCTTTCTTT,CASSRQEWTEAFF
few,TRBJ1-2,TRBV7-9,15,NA,TGTGCCAGCAGCTTCGTCCCCTCCCCAAACTATGGCTACACCTTC,CASSFVPSPNYGYTF
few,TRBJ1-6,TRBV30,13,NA,TGTGCCTGGAGTTCGTCGGACCTGGGACCCCTCCACTTT,CAWSSSDLGPLHF
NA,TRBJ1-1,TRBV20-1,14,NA,TGCAGTGCTAGAGGAGCAGGGGTGGACACTGAAGCTTTCTTT,CSARGAGVDTEAFF
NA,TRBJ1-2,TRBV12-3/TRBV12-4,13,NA,TGTGCCAGCAGTGGCGACAGACTCTATGGCTACACCTTC,CASSGDRLYGYTF
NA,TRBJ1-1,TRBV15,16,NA,TGTGCCACCAGCAGAGATTCCTGGGACCTGAACACTGAAGCTTTCTTT,CATSRDSWDLNTEAFF
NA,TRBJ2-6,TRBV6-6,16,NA,TGTGCCAGCAGCTTTTTCTCAATCCCTGGGGCCAACGTCCTGACTTTC,CASSFFSIPGANVLTF
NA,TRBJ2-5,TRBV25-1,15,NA,TGTGCCAGCAGTGCTAGTCAGACTAGGCAAGAGACCCAGTACTTC,CASSASQTRQETQYF
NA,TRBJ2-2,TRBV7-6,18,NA,TGTGCCAGCAGCCCTAGTTGGTTGGGCAGGGCGGCCACCGGGGAGCTGTTTTTT,CASSPSWLGRAATGELFF
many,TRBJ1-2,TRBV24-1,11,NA,TGTGCCACCAGTGATGGCTATGGCTACACCTTC,CATSDGYGYTF
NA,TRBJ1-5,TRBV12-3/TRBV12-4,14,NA,TGTGCCAGCAGTAAACAGGGCCGGGGTCAGCCCCAGCATTTT,CASSKQGRGQPQHF
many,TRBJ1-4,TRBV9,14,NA,TGTGCCAGCAACCCGGGACCGCACCTCGGAAAACTGTTTTTT,CASNPGPHLGKLFF
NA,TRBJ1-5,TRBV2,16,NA,TGTGCCAGCAGTGGAGGGACCCCCGGTGCCGAGCAGCCCCAGCATTTT,CASSGGTPGAEQPQHF
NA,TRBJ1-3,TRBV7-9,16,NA,TGTGCCAGCAGCCAAAGGACGGCAAACTCTGGAAACACCATATATTTT,CASSQRTANSGNTIYF
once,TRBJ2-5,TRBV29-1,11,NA,TGCAGCTTAGGGTTCGGGGAGACCCAGTACTTC,CSLGFGETQYF